These 2 T cell receptor beta chains share one sample of origin, sequenced in a study of T-cell memory formation after mild COVID-19. TCRdb ran MiXCR on the 5' RACE reads and lists one entry per CDR3 protein. There are approximately 290,000 distinct CDR3 sequences in the sample; less than 9.5% occur only once, and 20% to 25% lies in the top ten. Sequencing was carried out using PBMCs or a T cell subset sorted from them (not recorded which). These receptors were taken from a man younger than 35 who had mild COVID-19 (a few samples of this study predate the infection). Cell type and time point are not known.

The chain uses TRBV6-1 and TRBJ2-1; D not certain. Germline V CDR1 and CDR2: MNHNS, SASEGT. This CDR3 has 12 amino acids. The germline V and J ends were trimmed by 5 bases and 9 bases, with 11 bases remaining between them. CDR3 protein: CASSPEWGEQFF. DNA of the CDR3: TGTGCCAGCAGTCCTGAGTGGGGTGAGCAGTTCTTC.

This clonotype came up many times. The chain recombines TRBV6-5 with TRBJ1-6; D possibly corresponds to TRBD1 (6 bases). V shed 7 bases and J shed 1 base, with 14 bases lying between them. The germline V gene encodes CDR1 MNHEY and CDR2 SVGAGI. The CDR3 has 16 amino acids. DNA of the CDR3: TGTGCCAGCAAAACCTACGGGACATCCTATAATTCACCCCTCCACTTT. It translates to CASKTYGTSYNSPLHF.